Presented here are 16 T cell receptor beta chains from one specimen sequenced in a study of blood T cells in healthy people across ages. Combining a sample-barcoded 5' primer with a J-beta primer mix, a second PCR ran for about 7 to 11 cycles. One entry per CDR3 protein, called by TCRdb with MiXCR from the 5' RACE reads. Altogether about 1,400,000 distinct CDR3 sequences are present, approximately 59% being singletons, with the ten largest covering over 6.5%. Sequences were obtained from blood. These receptors all come from a man aged 18 to 30 in good health.

Comments on this clonotype: An end of the junction does not agree with germline; a read error may underlie this. This CDR3 is CTSSLAENTEAFF. As DNA, the CDR3 is TGCACCAGCAGCTTGGCCGAGAACACTGAAGCTTTCTTT. The chain recombines TRBV5-1 with TRBJ1-1; D is unclear. The CDR3 loop spans 13 amino acids. Germline V gene lookup returns CDR1 SGHRS and CDR2 YFSETQ.

This clonotype occurred a few times. V and J are TRBV4-2 and TRBJ1-4; 11 positions agree with TRBD1. There are 18 residues in the CDR3. CDR1 is LGHNA, CDR2 YNFKEQ, per germline. Losses at the gene ends were 3 bases for V and 3 bases for J; bases not matched to a gene: 9. CDR3 nucleotides: TGTGCCAGCAGCCAGTCACAGGGACAGGGGGAGGCTAATGAAAAACTGTTTTTT. Protein sequence: CASSQSQGQGEANEKLFF.

This chain joins TRBV5-1 and TRBJ1-2, with D maybe TRBD1 (5 bases). Trimming shortened V by 4 bases and J by 4 bases, and 17 bases separated the two germline ends. Looked up from germline, CDR1 is SGHRS and CDR2 is YFSETQ. The CDR3 has 15 residues. CDR3 DNA sequence: TGCGCCAGCAGCCCGGGGGGACGTTCGATCTATGGCTACACCTTC. Translating gives CASSPGGRSIYGYTF. The complete variable domain, with remaining parts taken from reference TRBV5-1 and TRBJ1-2, reads KAGVTQTPRYLIKTRGQQVTLSCSPISGHRSVSWYQQTPGQGLQFLFEYFSETQRNKGNFPGRFSGRQFSNSRSEMNVSTLELGDSALYLCASSPGGRSIYGYTFGSGTRLTVV.

The chain links TRBV10-3 to TRBJ2-7, with D unclear. V was shortened by 2 bases and J by 2 bases, with 7 bases between the two germline ends. CDR3 length equals 13 residues. CDR1 is ENHRY, CDR2 SYGVKD, per germline. The chain's CDR3 is CAISEAHTYEQYF. For the CDR3, the DNA is TGTGCCATCAGTGAGGCGCACACCTACGAGCAGTACTTC.

This chain uses TRBV29-1 with TRBJ2-5; 9 bases agree with TRBD1. The V gene's germline CDR1 is SQVTM and CDR2 ANQGSEA. J was trimmed by 2 bases and V by 5 bases; bases with no gene match: 6. There are 14 residues in the CDR3. The chain's CDR3 is CSVRDREAQETQYF. In DNA form, the CDR3 reads TGCAGCGTTCGGGACAGGGAAGCTCAAGAGACCCAGTACTTC.

A remark on this clonotype: At one end the junction does not follow the germline gene, possibly because of a read error. V usage is TRBV28 and J usage is TRBJ1-2, with D unresolved. Germline V gene data show CDR1 as MDHEN and CDR2 as SYDVKM. This CDR3 contains 13 residues. The chain's CDR3 is CVSSFKGFNGYTF. Written as DNA, the CDR3 is TGTGTCAGCAGTTTCAAGGGATTCAATGGCTACACCTTC.

The chain is built from TRBV11-2 and TRBJ2-7; possibly TRBD1 for D (6 bases). The germline gives CDR1 SGHAT, CDR2 FQNNGV. V lost 4 bases and J 3 bases, leaving 13 bases between the germline ends. The CDR3 sequence is 14 residues long. CDR3 sequence: CASSSALDSYEQYF. Written as DNA, the CDR3 is TGTGCCAGCAGCTCCGCCCTGGACAGCTACGAGCAGTACTTC.

This clonotype was recorded a few times. The chain has TRBV4-2 and TRBJ1-2; D is uncertain. Germline V gene lookup returns CDR1 LGHNA and CDR2 YNFKEQ. This CDR3 comprises 14 residues. V gave up 3 bases and J gave up 8 bases, with 16 bases separating them. The CDR3, as DNA: TGTGCCAGCAGCCACGAGACACTATCAATCGGCTACACCTTC. This translates into CASSHETLSIGYTF.

The chain carries TRBV6-5 and TRBJ2-3; D remains ambiguous. Trimming removed 1 base from V and 2 bases from J, with 4 bases in between. The CDR3 runs 13 residues. CDR1 is MNHEY and CDR2 is SVGAGI in the germline V gene. The CDR3 spells CASSYYPTDTQYF. The CDR3 region has the DNA TGTGCCAGCAGTTACTACCCCACAGATACGCAGTATTTT.

The rearrangement uses TRBV5-6 and TRBJ1-1; D possibly corresponds to TRBD1 (6 bases). The CDR3 has 17 amino acids. Germline V gives CDR1 SGHDT, CDR2 YYEEEE. The ends were cut back, 0 bases at V and 3 bases at J, with 18 bases in the middle. The CDR3 protein is CASSLAVGGLGYTEAFF. In DNA form, the CDR3 reads TGTGCCAGCAGCTTGGCCGTTGGGGGGCTGGGTTACACTGAAGCTTTCTTT.

The V gene is TRBV29-1, the J gene TRBJ2-7, with a possible D match to TRBD1 (8 bases). The CDR3 is made up of 13 amino acids. V lost 7 bases and J 5 bases, leaving 18 bases between the germline ends. Looked up from germline, CDR1 is SQVTM and CDR2 is ANQGSEA. CDR3 protein: CSADLQGGDEQYF. CDR3 in DNA: TGCAGCGCAGACTTACAGGGGGGGGACGAGCAGTACTTC.

This chain uses TRBV2 with TRBJ1-3; 8 bases line up with TRBD1. V lost 8 bases, J lost 2 bases, and 2 bases stayed unmatched. Germline V gene sequence: CDR1 SNHLY, CDR2 FYNNEI. CDR3 length equals 13 residues. The CDR3 here is CASLQGAGNTIYF. CDR3 sequence (DNA): TGTGCCAGCCTACAGGGGGCTGGAAACACCATATATTTT.

The genes are TRBV10-3 and TRBJ2-7; 10 positions agree with TRBD1. J lost 6 bases, V lost 6 bases, and 8 bases had no gene match. Per germline, CDR1 ENHRY and CDR2 SYGVKD. CDR3 length: 14 amino acids. The CDR3 here is CAISRDRGSVEQYF. CDR3 in DNA: TGTGCCATCAGCCGGGACAGGGGCTCAGTCGAGCAGTACTTC.

The V and J genes are TRBV20-1 and TRBJ2-5, with 9 positions matching TRBD2. After removal of 6 bases from V and 3 bases from J, the junction contained 5 bases not matched to a gene. This CDR3 contains 13 residues. Germline V gene lookup returns CDR1 DFQATT and CDR2 SNEGSKA (reference sequence). The CDR3 DNA reads TGCAGTGCCCTATCTAGCGGGGAAGAGACCCAGTACTTC. This translates into CSALSSGEETQYF.

This clonotype turned up a few times. CDR3 sequence: CAISAGTGGSTDTQYF. The DNA of the CDR3 is TGTGCCATCAGCGCCGGGACAGGGGGCAGCACAGATACGCAGTATTTT. V and J are TRBV10-3 and TRBJ2-3; 12 bases are shared with TRBD1. The V gene end was trimmed by 6 bases and the J gene end by 0 bases; junction bases not matched to a gene: 4. In germline, CDR1 is ENHRY, CDR2 SYGVKD. The CDR3 spans 16 residues.

The chain combines TRBV27 with TRBJ2-3; 12 bases fit TRBD2. The germline CDR1 and CDR2 sequences are MNHEY and SMNVEV (reference sequence). The trim removed 1 base at V and 0 bases at J, leaving 2 bases unmatched. This CDR3 has 17 amino acids. The CDR3 loop reads CASSLLGLAGSTDTQYF. The DNA for the CDR3 is TGTGCCAGCAGTTTATTAGGACTAGCGGGGAGCACAGATACGCAGTATTTT.